This T cell receptor beta chain came from a study of CD8 T cells in ankylosing spondylitis. Points from the study as a whole: Characteristic, it appeared, of ankylosing spondylitis blood was a TCR beta motif of roughly eight highly homologous variants.

The trim removed 4 bases at V and 8 bases at J, leaving 14 bases unmatched. The germline V gene has CDR1 SEHNR and CDR2 FQNEAQ (reference sequence). There are 16 residues in the CDR3. This clonotype was recorded at least ten times. The target antigen is unknown. TCRdb re-derived calls from the 5' RACE reads in MiXCR, one entry per CDR3 protein. There are under 300,000 distinct CDR3 sequences in the sample; 7.5% to 9% occur only once, and nearly 7% lies in the top ten. This chain links TRBV7-9 with TRBJ2-1, with TRBD2 matching 7 bases. Sequencing was done on a sample of blood, either unsorted or a sorted T cell fraction (not recorded which). This receptor was taken from a male donor with ankylosing spondylitis or in good health (not recorded which). The CDR3 sequence is CASSSGGWRESDEQFF. Written as DNA, the CDR3 is TGTGCCAGCAGCTCGGGGGGTTGGAGGGAGTCAGATGAGCAGTTCTTC. Full variable domain (rest looked up from reference TRBV7-9 and TRBJ2-1): DTGVSQNPRHKITKRGQNVTFRCDPISEHNRLYWYRQTLGQGPEFLTYFQNEAQLEKSRLLSDRFSAERPKGSFSTLEIQRTEQGDSAMYLCASSSGGWRESDEQFFGPGTRLTVL.